The source of this TCR beta chain is a study of control samples from healthy donors and cancer patients (dated by TCRdb to 2020 to 2022). Trimming removed 8 bases from V and 0 bases from J, leaving 11 bases between the germline ends. Per the germline V gene (reference sequence), LNHDA is the CDR1 and SQIVND is the CDR2. Including cysteine and phenylalanine, the CDR3 has 14 amino acids. Only the CDR3 region is kept as DNA, spanning 42 bases read in frame from base 1. Library generation was performed with the immunoSEQ multiplex PCR assay. Held by TCRdb, this immuneACCESS table contains in-frame sequences only and omits some clones. Under half of the omission traces to an unresolved V gene where checked; the cause of the rest is unknown. The table for this sample lists 98,000 or so clones; roughly four fifths of them were counted only once. The ten top clones hold about 2% of the sample. On this clone: No antigen is known for it. The sample holds no much larger clone one base away, and base qualities are not on file.

Rearrangement joined TRBV19 to TRBJ2-1; the D gene cannot be resolved reliably. The TCR originated in a man between 60 and 75 years old in good health. What was sequenced was blood. Here the CDR3 is given as CASSVRSSYNEQFF. The nucleotide sequence reads as follows: TGTGCCAGTTCGGTCAGAAGCTCCTACAATGAGCAGTTCTTC. The full variable domain, with segments outside the CDR3 supplied by the reference TRBV19 and TRBJ2-1 proteins, appears as DGGITQSPKYLFRKEGQNVTLSCEQNLNHDAMYWYRQDPGQGLRLIYYSQIVNDFQKGDIAEGYSVSREKKESFPLTVTSAQKNPTAFYLCASSVRSSYNEQFFGPGTRLTVL.